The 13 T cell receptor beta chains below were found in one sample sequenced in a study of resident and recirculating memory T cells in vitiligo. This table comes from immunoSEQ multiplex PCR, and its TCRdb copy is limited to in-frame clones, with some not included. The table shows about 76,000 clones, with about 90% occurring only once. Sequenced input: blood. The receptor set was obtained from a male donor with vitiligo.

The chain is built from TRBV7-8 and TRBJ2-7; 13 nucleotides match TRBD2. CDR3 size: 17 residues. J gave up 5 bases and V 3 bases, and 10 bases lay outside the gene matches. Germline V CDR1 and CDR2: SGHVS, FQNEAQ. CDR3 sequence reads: CASSLTSGRSSVHEQYF. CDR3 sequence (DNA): TGTGCCAGCAGCTTGACTAGCGGGAGGAGTTCGGTCCACGAGCAGTACTTC.

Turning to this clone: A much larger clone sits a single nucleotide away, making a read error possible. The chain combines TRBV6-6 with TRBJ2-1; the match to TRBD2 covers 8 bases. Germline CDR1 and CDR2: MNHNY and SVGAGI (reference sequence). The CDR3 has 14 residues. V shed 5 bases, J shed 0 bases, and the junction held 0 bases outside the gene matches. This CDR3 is CASSLAGSYNEQFF. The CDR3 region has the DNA TGTGCCAGCAGTCTAGCGGGCTCCTACAATGAGCAGTTCTTC.

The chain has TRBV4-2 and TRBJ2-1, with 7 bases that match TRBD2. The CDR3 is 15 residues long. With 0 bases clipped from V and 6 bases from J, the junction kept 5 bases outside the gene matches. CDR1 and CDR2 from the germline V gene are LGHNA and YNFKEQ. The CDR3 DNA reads TGTGCCAGCAGCCAAGAAGCGGGAACCCGCAATGAGCAGTTCTTC. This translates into CASSQEAGTRNEQFF.

The CDR3 here is CASSFSGQGAYEQYF. The CDR3 DNA sequence: TGTGCCAGCAGCTTCAGTGGACAGGGGGCTTACGAGCAGTACTTC. V and J are TRBV11-3 and TRBJ2-7, with TRBD1 matching 11 bases. This CDR3 has 15 amino acids. The V and J ends lost 3 bases and 4 bases, in that order; junction bases with no gene match: 5. The germline gives CDR1 SGHNT, CDR2 YENEEA.

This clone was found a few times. CDR3 residues: CASSYSALSSYNEQFF. CDR3 DNA sequence: TGTGCCAGCAGTTACTCGGCTTTAAGCTCCTACAATGAGCAGTTCTTC. This chain links TRBV6-5 with TRBJ2-1; D is ambiguous. The CDR3 has 16 amino acids. Trimming removed 0 bases from V and 0 bases from J, with 9 bases in between. The germline V gene has CDR1 MNHEY and CDR2 SVGAGI.

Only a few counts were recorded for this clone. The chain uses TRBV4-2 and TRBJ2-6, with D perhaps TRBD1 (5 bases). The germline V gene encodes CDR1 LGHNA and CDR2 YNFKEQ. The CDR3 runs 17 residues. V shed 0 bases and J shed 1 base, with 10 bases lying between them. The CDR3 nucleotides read TGTGCCAGCAGCCAAGATTGGCGACAGTCTGGGGCCAACGTCCTGACTTTC. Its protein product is CASSQDWRQSGANVLTF.

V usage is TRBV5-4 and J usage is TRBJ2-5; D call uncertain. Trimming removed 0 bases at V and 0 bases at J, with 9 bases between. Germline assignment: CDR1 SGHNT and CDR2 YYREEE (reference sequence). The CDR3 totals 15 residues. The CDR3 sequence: CASSLDLRHQETQYF. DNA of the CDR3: TGTGCCAGCAGCTTGGATCTCAGGCACCAAGAGACCCAGTACTTC.

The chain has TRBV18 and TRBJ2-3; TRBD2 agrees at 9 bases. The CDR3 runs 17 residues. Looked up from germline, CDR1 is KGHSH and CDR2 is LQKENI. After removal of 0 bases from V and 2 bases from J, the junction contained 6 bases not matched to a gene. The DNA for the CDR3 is TGTGCCAGCTCACCACCGGGAGCGGGAGGACCCACAGATACGCAGTATTTT. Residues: CASSPPGAGGPTDTQYF. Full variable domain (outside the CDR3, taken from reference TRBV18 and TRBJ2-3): NAGVMQNPRHLVRRRGQEARLRCSPMKGHSHVYWYRQLPEEGLKFMVYLQKENIIDESGMPKERFSAEFPKEGPSILRIQQVVRGDSAAYFCASSPPGAGGPTDTQYFGPGTRLTVL.

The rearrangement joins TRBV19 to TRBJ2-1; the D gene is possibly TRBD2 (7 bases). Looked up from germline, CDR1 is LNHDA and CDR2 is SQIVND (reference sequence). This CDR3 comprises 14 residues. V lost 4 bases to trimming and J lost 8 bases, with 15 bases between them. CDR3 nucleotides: TGTGCCAGTAGTACCCCCGGGGGGCCCGATGAGCAGTTCTTC. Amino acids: CASSTPGGPDEQFF.

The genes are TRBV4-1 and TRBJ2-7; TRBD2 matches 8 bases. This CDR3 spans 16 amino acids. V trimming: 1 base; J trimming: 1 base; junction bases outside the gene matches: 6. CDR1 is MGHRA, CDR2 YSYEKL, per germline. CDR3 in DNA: TGCGCCAGCAGCCAAGGAGGAGCGGGAGTGTCCTACGAGCAGTACTTC. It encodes CASSQGGAGVSYEQYF.

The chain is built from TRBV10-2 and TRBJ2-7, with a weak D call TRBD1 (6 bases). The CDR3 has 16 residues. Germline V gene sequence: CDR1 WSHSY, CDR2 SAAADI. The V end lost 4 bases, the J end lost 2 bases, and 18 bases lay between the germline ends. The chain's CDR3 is CASSGPTGNPPYEQYF. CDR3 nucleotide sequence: TGCGCCAGCAGTGGCCCTACAGGGAACCCCCCCTACGAGCAGTACTTC.

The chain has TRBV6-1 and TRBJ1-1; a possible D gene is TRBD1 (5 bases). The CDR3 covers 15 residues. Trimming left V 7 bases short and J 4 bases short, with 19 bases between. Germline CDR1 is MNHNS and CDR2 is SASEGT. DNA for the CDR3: TGTGCCAGCACACTATACTCAGACAGACGCACTGAAGCTTTCTTT. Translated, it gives CASTLYSDRRTEAFF.

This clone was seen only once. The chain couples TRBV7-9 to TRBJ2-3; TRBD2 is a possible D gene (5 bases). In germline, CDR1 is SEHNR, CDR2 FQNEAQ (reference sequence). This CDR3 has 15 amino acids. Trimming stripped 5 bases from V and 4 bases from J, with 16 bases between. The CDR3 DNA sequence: TGTGCCAGCAGCGCCCGGGCCCTCGGGGCAGATACGCAGTATTTT. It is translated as CASSARALGADTQYF.